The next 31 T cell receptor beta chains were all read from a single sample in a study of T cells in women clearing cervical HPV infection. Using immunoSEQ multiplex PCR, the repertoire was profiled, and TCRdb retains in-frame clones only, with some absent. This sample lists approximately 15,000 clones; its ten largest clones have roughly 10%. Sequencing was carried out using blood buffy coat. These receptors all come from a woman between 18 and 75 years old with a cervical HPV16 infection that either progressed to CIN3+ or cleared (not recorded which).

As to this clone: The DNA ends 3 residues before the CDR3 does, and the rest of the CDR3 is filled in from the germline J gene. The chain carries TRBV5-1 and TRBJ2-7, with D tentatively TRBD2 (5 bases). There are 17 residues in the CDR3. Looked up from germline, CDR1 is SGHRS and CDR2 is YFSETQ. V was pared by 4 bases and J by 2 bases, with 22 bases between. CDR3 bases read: TGCGCCAGCAGCATCGGAGCGGCCACCTCAGTCACCTACGAG. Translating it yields CASSIGAATSVTYE. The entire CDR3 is CASSIGAATSVTYEQYF.

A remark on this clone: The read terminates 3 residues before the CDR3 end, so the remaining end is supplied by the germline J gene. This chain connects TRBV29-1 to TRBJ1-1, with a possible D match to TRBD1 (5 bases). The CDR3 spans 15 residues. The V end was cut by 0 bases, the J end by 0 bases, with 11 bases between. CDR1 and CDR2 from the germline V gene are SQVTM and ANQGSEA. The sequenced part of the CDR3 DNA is TGCAGCGTTGAAGATAGGGAGGGGTTGAACACTGAA. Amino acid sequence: CSVEDREGLNTE. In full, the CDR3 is CSVEDREGLNTEAFF.

CDR3 region: CASSLLGILNNNEQFF. The sequenced CDR3 bases are TGTGCCAGCAGCCTACTAGGAATCTTAAACAACAATGAG. J is TRBJ2-1 and V is TRBV2, with TRBD2 as a possible D gene (5 bases). The missing CDR3 end, 3 residues past where the read stops, is filled in from the germline J gene. The CDR3 is 16 residues long. The germline V gene has CDR1 SNHLY and CDR2 FYNNEI. The V end was cut by 6 bases, the J end by 5 bases, with 20 bases between.

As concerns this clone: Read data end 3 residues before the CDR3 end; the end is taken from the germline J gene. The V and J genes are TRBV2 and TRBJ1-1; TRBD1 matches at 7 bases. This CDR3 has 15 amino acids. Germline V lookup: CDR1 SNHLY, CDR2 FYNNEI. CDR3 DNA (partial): TGTGCCAGCAGTACGACAGGGCGCTCCCCCTTGTTA. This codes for CASSTTGRSPLL. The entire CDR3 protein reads CASSTTGRSPLLAFF. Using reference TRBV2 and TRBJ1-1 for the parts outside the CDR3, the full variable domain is EPEVTQTPSHQVTQMGQEVILRCVPISNHLYFYWYRQILGQKVEFLVSFYNNEISEKSEIFDDQFSVERPDGSNFTLKIRSTKLEDSAMYFCASSTTGRSPLLAFFGQGTRLTVV.

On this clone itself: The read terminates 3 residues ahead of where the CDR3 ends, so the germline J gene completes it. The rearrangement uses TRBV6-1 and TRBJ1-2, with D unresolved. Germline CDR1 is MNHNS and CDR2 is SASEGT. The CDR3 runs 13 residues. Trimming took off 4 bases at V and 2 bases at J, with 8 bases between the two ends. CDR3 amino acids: CASSANSNYGYTF. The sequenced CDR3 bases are TGTGCCAGCAGTGCAAACAGCAACTATGGC.

The part of the CDR3 DNA that was read is TGTGCCAGCAGCGCCCGGGACAGGACCACAGATACG. Amino acid sequence: CASSARDRTTDT. The CDR3, in full, reads CASSARDRTTDTQYF. The rearrangement uses TRBV7-9 and TRBJ2-3; TRBD1 matches 8 bases. The read ends 3 residues shy of where the CDR3 ends; the end is completed using the germline J gene. The CDR3 has 15 amino acids. V lost 5 bases and J lost 2; bases outside the gene matches: 6. Germline assignment: CDR1 SEHNR and CDR2 FQNEAQ (reference sequence).

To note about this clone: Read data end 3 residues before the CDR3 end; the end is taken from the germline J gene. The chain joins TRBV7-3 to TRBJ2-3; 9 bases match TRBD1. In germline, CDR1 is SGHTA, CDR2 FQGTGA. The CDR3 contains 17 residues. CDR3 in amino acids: CASSPPGTGNVHQPQYF. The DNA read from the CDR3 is TGTGCCAGCAGCCCTCCAGGGACAGGGAATGTGCATCAGCCG. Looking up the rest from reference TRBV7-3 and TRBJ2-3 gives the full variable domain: GAGVSQTPSNKVTEKGKYVELRCDPISGHTALYWYRQSLGQGPEFLIYFQGTGAADDSGLPNDRFFAVRPEGSVSTLKIQRTERGDSAVYLCASSPPGTGNVHQPQYFGPGTRLTVL.

The CDR3 bases that were read are TGCAGTGCGCCGACTAGCGGGGGGACACCTACG. As protein: CSAPTSGGTPT. In full, the CDR3 reads CSAPTSGGTPTQYF. The chain joins TRBV20-1 to TRBJ2-3, with 13 nucleotides matching TRBD2. The read is 3 residues too short to cover the CDR3 end, so that end is filled in from the germline J gene. The junction had 8 bases not matched to a gene; V was cut back by 6 bases and J by 8 bases. The CDR3 sequence is 14 residues long. CDR1 is DFQATT, CDR2 SNEGSKA, per germline (reference sequence).

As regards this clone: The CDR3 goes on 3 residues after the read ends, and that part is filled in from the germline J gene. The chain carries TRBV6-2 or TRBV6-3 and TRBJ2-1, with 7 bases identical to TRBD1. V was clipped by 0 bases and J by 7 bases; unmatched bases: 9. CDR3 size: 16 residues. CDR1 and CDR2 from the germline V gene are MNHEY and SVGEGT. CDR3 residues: CASSYSTGNLGNEQFF. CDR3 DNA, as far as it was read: TGTGCCAGCAGTTACTCGACAGGGAATTTGGGGAATGAG.

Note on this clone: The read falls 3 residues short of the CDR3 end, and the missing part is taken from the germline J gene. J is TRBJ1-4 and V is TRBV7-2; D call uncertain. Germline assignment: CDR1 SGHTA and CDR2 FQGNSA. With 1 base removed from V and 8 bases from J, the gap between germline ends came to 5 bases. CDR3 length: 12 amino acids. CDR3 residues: CASSLGREKLFF. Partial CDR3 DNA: TGTGCCAGCAGCTTAGGCCGGGAAAAA. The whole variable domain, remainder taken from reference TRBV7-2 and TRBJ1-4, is GAGVSQSPSNKVTEKGKDVELRCDPISGHTALYWYRQSLGQGLEFLIYFQGNSAPDKSGLPSDRFSAERTGGSVSTLTIQRTQQEDSAVYLCASSLGREKLFFGSGTQLSVL.

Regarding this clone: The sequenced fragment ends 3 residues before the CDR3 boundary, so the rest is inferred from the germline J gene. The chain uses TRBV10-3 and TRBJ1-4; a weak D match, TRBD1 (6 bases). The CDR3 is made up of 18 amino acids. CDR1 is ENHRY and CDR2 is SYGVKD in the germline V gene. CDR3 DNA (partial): TGTGCCATCAGTGAGTCGGTCCGCCAGGGGAAGATCAATTCACCA. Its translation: CAISESVRQGKINSP. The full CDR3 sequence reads CAISESVRQGKINSPLFF.

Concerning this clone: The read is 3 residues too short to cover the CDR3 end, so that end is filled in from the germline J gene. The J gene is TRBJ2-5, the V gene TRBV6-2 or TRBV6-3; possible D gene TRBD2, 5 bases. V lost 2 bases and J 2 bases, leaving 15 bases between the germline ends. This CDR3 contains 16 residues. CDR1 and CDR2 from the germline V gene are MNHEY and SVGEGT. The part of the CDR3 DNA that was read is TGTGCCAGCAGTTACAGGCGAAGCGGCCCACAAGAGACC. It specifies CASSYRRSGPQET. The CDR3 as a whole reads CASSYRRSGPQETQYF.

Incomplete CDR3 DNA: TGTGCCAGCACCCGAACAGGGGGCTCGGATACG. Encoded protein: CASTRTGGSDT. The CDR3 in full is CASTRTGGSDTQYF. This rearrangement joins TRBV6-2 or TRBV6-3 to TRBJ2-3, with TRBD1 identical over 9 bases. The read terminates 3 residues before the CDR3 end, so the remaining end is supplied by the germline J gene. The germline gives CDR1 MNHEY, CDR2 SVGEGT. This CDR3 region has 14 residues. V lost 7 bases, J lost 6 bases, and 8 bases stayed unmatched.

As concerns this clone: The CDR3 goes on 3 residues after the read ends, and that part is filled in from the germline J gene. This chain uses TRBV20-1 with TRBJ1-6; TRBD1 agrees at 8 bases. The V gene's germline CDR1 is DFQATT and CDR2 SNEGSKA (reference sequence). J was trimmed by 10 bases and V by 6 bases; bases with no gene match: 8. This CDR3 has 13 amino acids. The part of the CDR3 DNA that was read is TGCAGTGCGAGGACAGGGATGGGATCACCC. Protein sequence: CSARTGMGSP. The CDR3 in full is CSARTGMGSPLHF.

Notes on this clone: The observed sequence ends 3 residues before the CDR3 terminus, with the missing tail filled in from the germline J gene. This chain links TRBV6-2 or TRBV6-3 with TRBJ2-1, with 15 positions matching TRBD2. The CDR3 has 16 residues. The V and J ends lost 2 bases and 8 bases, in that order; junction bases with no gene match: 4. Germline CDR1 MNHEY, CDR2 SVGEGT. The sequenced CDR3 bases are TGTGCCAGCAGTTACGGAGGGACTAGCGGGAGGTATGAG. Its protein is CASSYGGTSGRYE. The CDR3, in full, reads CASSYGGTSGRYEQFF.

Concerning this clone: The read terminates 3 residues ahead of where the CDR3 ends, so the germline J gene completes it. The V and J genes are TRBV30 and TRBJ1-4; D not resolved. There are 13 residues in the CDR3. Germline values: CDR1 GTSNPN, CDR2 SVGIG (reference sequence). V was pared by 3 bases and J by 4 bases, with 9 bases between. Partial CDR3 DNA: TGTGCCTGGAGGGTTCAGATTAATGAAAAA. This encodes CAWRVQINEK. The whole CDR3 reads CAWRVQINEKLFF.

The CDR3: CSVRRGTTEAFF. Incomplete CDR3 DNA: TGCAGCGTTCGGAGGGGGACCACTGAA. The rearrangement links TRBV29-1 to TRBJ1-1; maybe TRBD1 (6 bases). The read terminates 3 residues before the CDR3 end, so the remaining end is supplied by the germline J gene. The CDR3 is made up of 12 amino acids. Germline V CDR1 and CDR2: SQVTM, ANQGSEA. Deletions cut 5 bases from V and 4 bases from J, with 11 bases between.

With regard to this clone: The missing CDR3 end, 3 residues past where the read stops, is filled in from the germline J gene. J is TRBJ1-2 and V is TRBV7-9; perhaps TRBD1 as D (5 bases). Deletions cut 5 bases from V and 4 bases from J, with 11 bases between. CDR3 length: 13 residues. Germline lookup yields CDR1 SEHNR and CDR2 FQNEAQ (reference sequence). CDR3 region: CASSPGGGYGYTF. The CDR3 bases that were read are TGTGCCAGCAGCCCCGGGGGAGGCTATGGC.

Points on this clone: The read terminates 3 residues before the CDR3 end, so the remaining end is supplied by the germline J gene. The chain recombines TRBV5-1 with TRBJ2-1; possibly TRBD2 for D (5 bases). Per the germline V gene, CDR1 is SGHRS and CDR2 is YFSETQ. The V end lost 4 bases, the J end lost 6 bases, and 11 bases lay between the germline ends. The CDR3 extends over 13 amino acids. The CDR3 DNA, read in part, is TGCGCCAGCAGCGAGGGTCGATTCAATGAG. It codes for CASSEGRFNE. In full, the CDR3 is CASSEGRFNEQFF.

Partial CDR3 DNA: TGTGCCAGCAGGGGTACAGGGACAAATTCACCC. It is translated as CASRGTGTNSP. From start to end, the CDR3 is CASRGTGTNSPLHF. This chain links TRBV2 with TRBJ1-6, with D possibly being TRBD1 (6 bases). The read is 3 residues too short to cover the CDR3 end, so that end is filled in from the germline J gene. The CDR3 contains 14 residues. The V gene lost 6 bases and the J gene lost 7 bases, with 13 bases spanning the gap. Looked up from germline, CDR1 is SNHLY and CDR2 is FYNNEI.

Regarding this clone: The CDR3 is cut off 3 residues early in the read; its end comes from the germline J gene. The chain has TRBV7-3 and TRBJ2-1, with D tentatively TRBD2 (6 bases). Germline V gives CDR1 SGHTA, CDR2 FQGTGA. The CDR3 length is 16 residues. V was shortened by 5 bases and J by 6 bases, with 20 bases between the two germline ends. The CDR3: CASSPAGGVIGNEQFF. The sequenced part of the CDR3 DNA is TGTGCCAGCAGCCCGGCGGGCGGGGTGATCGGCAATGAG.

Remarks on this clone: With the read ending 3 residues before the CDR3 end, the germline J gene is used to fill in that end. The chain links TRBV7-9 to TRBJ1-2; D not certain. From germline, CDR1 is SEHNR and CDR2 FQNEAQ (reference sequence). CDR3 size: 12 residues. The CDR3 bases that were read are TGTGCCAGCAGCTTAGCGGAGGGCGAC. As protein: CASSLAEGD. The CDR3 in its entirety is CASSLAEGDYTF.

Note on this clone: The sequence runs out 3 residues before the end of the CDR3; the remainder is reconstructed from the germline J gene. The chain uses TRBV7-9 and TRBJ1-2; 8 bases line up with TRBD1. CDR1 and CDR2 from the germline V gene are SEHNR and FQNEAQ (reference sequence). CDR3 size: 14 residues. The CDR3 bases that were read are TGTGCCAGCAGCCTCTCACAGGGGGACGCGGGC. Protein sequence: CASSLSQGDAG. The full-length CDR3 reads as CASSLSQGDAGYTF.

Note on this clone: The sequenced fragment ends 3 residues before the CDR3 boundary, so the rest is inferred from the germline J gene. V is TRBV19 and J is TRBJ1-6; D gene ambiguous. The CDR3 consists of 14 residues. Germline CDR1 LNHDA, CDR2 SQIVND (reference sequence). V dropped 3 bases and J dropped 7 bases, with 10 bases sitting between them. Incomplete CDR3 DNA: TGTGCCAGTAGTATGGGCAGAGAAAATTCACCC. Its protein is CASSMGRENSP. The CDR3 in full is CASSMGRENSPLHF.

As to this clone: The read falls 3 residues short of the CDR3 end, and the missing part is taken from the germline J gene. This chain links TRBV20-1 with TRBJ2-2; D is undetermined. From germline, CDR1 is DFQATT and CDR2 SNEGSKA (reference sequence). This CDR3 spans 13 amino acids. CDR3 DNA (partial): TGCAGTGCTAGAGATCTACCTTCTTCACCG. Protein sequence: CSARDLPSSP. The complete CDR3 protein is CSARDLPSSPLFF.

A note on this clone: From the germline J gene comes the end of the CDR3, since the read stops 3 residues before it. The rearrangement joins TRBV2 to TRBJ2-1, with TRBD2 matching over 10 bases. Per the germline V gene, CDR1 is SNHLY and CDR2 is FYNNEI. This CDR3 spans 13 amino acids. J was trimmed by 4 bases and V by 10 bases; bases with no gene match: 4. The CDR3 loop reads CAIQREGYNEQFF. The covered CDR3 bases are TGTGCCATCCAGCGGGAGGGGTACAATGAG. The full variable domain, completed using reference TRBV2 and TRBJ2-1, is EPEVTQTPSHQVTQMGQEVILRCVPISNHLYFYWYRQILGQKVEFLVSFYNNEISEKSEIFDDQFSVERPDGSNFTLKIRSTKLEDSAMYFCAIQREGYNEQFFGPGTRLTVL.

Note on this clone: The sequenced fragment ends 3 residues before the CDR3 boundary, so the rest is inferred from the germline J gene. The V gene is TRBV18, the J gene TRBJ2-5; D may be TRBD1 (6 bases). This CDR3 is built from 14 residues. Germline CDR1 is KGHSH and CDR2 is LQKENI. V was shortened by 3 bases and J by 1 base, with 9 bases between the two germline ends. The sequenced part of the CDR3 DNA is TGTGCCAGCTCACCTAGAGGGGGCCAAGAGACC. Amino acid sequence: CASSPRGGQET. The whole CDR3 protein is CASSPRGGQETQYF.

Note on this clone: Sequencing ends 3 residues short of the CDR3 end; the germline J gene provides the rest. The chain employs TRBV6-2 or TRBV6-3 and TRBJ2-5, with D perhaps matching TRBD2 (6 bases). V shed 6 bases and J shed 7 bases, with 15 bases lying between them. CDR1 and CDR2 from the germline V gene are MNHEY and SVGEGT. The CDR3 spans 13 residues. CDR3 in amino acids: CASRLGGAGTQYF. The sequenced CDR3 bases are TGTGCCAGCAGGTTGGGCGGAGCGGGGACC.

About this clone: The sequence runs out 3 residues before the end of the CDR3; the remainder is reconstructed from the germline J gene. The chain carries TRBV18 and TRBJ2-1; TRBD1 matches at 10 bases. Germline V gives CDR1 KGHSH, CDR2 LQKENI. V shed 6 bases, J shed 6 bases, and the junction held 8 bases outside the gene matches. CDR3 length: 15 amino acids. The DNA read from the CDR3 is TGTGCCAGCTCGCCAGCGGGACAGGGGATCAATGAG. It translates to CASSPAGQGINE. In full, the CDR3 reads CASSPAGQGINEQFF.

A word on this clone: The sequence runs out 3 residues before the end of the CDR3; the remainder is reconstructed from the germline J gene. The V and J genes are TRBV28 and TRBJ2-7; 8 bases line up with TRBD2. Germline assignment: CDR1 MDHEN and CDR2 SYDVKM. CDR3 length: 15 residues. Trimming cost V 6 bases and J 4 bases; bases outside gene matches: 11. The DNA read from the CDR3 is TGTGCCAGCAGATCCTCGGGGGGGGAGAGTTACGAG. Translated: CASRSSGGESYE. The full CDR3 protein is CASRSSGGESYEQYF.

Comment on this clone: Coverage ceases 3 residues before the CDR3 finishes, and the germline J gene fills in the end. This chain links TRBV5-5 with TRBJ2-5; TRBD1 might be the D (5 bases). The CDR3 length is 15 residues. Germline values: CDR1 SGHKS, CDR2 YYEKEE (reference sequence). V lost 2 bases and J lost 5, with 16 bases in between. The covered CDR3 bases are TGTGCCAGCAGCTTCGACTCAGGGTTGGCGGAGACC. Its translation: CASSFDSGLAET. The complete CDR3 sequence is CASSFDSGLAETQYF.